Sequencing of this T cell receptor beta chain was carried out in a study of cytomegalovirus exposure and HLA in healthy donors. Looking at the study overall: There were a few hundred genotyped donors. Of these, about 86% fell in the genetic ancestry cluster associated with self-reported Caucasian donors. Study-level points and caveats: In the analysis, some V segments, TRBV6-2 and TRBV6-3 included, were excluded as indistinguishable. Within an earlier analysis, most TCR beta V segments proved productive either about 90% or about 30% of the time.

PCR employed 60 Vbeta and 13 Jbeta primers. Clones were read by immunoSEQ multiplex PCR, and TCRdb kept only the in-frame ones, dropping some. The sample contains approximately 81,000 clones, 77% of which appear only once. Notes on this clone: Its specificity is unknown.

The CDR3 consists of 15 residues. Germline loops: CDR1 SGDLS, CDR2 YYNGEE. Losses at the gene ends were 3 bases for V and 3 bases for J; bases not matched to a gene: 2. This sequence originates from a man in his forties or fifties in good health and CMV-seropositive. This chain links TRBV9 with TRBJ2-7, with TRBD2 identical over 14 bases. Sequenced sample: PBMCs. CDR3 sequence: CASSAGTSGSYEQYF. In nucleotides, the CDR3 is TGTGCCAGCAGCGCCGGGACTAGCGGGAGCTACGAGCAGTACTTC.